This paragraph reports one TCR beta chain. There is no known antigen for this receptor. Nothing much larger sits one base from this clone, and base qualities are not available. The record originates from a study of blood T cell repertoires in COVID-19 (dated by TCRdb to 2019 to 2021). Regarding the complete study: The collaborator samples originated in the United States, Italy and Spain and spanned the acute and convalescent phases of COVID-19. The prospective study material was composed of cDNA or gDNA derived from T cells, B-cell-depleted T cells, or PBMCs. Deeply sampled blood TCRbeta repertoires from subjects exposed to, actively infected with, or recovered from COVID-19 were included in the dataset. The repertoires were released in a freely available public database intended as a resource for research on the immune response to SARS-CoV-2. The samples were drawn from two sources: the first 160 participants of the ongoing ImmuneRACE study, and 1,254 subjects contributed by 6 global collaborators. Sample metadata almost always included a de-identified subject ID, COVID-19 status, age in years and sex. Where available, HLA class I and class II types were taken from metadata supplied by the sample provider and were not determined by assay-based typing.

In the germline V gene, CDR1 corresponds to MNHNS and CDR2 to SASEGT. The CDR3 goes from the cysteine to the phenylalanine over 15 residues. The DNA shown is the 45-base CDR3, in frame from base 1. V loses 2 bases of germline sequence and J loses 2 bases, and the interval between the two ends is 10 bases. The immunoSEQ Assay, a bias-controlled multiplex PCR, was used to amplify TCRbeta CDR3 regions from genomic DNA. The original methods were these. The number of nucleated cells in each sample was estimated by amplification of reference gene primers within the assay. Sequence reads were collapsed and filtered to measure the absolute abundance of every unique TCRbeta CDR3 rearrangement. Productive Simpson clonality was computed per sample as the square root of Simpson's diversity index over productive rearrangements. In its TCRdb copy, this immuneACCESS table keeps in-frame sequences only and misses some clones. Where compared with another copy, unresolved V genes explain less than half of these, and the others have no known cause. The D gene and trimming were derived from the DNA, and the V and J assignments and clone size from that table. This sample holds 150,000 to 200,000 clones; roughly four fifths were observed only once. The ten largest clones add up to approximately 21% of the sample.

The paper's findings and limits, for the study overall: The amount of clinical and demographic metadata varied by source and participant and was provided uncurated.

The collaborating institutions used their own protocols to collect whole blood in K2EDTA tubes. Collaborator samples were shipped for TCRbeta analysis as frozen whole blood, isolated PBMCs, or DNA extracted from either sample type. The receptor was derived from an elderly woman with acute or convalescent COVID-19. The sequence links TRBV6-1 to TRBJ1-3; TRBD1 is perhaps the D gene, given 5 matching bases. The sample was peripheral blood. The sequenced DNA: TGTGCCAGCAGTGAATCAGGGTACGCTGGAAACACCATATATTTT. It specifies CASSESGYAGNTIYF.